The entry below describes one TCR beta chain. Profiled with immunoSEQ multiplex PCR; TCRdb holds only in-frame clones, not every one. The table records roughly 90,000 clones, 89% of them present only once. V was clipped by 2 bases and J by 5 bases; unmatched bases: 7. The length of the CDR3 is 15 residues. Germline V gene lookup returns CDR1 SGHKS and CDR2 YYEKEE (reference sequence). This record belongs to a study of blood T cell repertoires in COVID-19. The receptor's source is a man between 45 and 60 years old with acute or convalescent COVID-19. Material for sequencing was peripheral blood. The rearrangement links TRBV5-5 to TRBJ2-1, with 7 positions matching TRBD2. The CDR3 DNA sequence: TGTGCCAGCAGCTTTGTCGCGGGAGCAAACAATGAGCAGTTCTTC. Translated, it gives CASSFVAGANNEQFF.